This is a list of T cell receptor beta chains from one sample in a study of cytomegalovirus exposure and HLA in healthy donors. TCRdb's copy holds only in-frame clones and misses some; the assay was immunoSEQ multiplex PCR. The data show 150,000 to 170,000 clones, around 74% seen once. Sample: PBMCs. The receptors shown here come from a man aged 18 to 30 in good health and CMV-seronegative. Both conserved end residues are part of each CDR3. D genes are given only for firm matches. Some rows have no size entry. The others give once, few or many, or a class for an expanded clone.

V gene: TRBV7-6; J gene: TRBJ2-3; clone size: once; D gene: TRBD2; CDR3 DNA: TGTGCCAGCAGCCCCCCGGGGGGGCTAGATACGCAGTATTTT; CDR3 protein: CASSPPGGLDTQYF
V gene: TRBV6-1; J gene: TRBJ2-2; clone size: once; D gene: TRBD2; CDR3 DNA: TGTGCCAGCAGTGATTGGGGAGGGAGGGCGGGCGGGGAGCTGTTTTTT; CDR3 protein: CASSDWGGRAGGELFF
V gene: TRBV29-1; J gene: TRBJ2-7; clone size: few; D gene: TRBD2; CDR3 DNA: TGCAGCGTTGGGATCCCGGGGAGGGCCAGCTCCTACGAGCAGTACTTC; CDR3 protein: CSVGIPGRASSYEQYF
V gene: TRBV11-2; J gene: TRBJ1-5; clone size: .; D gene: .; CDR3 DNA: TGTGCCAGCAGCTTAGATTTCTTTAACGGCGGTCAGCCCCAGCATTTT; CDR3 protein: CASSLDFFNGGQPQHF
V gene: TRBV9; J gene: TRBJ2-4; clone size: once; D gene: TRBD1; CDR3 DNA: TGTGCCAGCAGCCCAGGACAGGGAAAAAACATTCAGTACTTC; CDR3 protein: CASSPGQGKNIQYF
V gene: TRBV16; J gene: TRBJ1-1; clone size: .; D gene: .; CDR3 DNA: TGTGCCAGCAGCCAAAATCGGGCGGGAAACACTGAAGCTTTCTTT; CDR3 protein: CASSQNRAGNTEAFF
V gene: TRBV4-3; J gene: TRBJ2-3; clone size: .; D gene: TRBD2; CDR3 DNA: TGCGCCAGCAGCCAAAAGACGATTGGACTAGCGGGTTCAGATACGCAGTATTTT; CDR3 protein: CASSQKTIGLAGSDTQYF
V gene: TRBV10-2; J gene: TRBJ2-7; clone size: .; D gene: TRBD2; CDR3 DNA: TGCGCCAGCGATAGCGGGAAGACCTACGAGCAGTACTTC; CDR3 protein: CASDSGKTYEQYF
V gene: TRBV5-4; J gene: TRBJ2-5; clone size: .; D gene: TRBD2; CDR3 DNA: TGTGCCAGCAGCGGACTAGCGGGAGAGGGGGAGACCCAGTACTTC; CDR3 protein: CASSGLAGEGETQYF
V gene: TRBV9; J gene: TRBJ2-7; clone size: once; D gene: .; CDR3 DNA: TGTGCCAGCAGCGTAGCTACAGGGCGGGAGCAGTACTTC; CDR3 protein: CASSVATGREQYF
V gene: TRBV6-5; J gene: TRBJ2-3; clone size: .; D gene: TRBD2; CDR3 DNA: TGTGCCAGCAGCGGACTAGCGGTCACAGATACGCAGTATTTT; CDR3 protein: CASSGLAVTDTQYF
V gene: TRBV6-6; J gene: TRBJ2-6; clone size: .; D gene: TRBD2; CDR3 DNA: TGTGCCAGCAGCGACGGGGGAGGCGGGAGCGCCAACGTCCTGACTTTC; CDR3 protein: CASSDGGGGSANVLTF
V gene: TRBV7-9; J gene: TRBJ2-3; clone size: .; D gene: TRBD2; CDR3 DNA: TGTGCCAGCAGGGGGGGGTTTTCTAGCACAGATACGCAGTATTTT; CDR3 protein: CASRGGFSSTDTQYF
V gene: TRBV5-1; J gene: TRBJ2-7; clone size: few; D gene: TRBD2; CDR3 DNA: TGCGCCAGCAGACCTGGGACTAGCGGAGGGGGACTCTACGAGCAGTACTTC; CDR3 protein: CASRPGTSGGGLYEQYF
V gene: TRBV7-9; J gene: TRBJ2-1; clone size: .; D gene: TRBD1; CDR3 DNA: TGTGCCAGCAGCCAAGGGACAGGGGGGTACAATGAGCAGTTCTTC; CDR3 protein: CASSQGTGGYNEQFF
V gene: TRBV27; J gene: TRBJ2-3; clone size: .; D gene: TRBD2; CDR3 DNA: TGTGCCAGCAGTTTCTCGTCGTTACTAGCGGGAGGGCCCACAGATACGCAGTATTTT; CDR3 protein: CASSFSSLLAGGPTDTQYF
V gene: TRBV5-1; J gene: TRBJ1-1; clone size: .; D gene: .; CDR3 DNA: TGCGCCAGCTCTCAATCACAGAGCAACACTGAAGCTTTCTTT; CDR3 protein: CASSQSQSNTEAFF
V gene: TRBV7-8; J gene: TRBJ2-7; clone size: .; D gene: .; CDR3 DNA: TGTGCCAGCTGGCCCCTATTACTAGACGTTACGGGCGAGCAGTACTTC; CDR3 protein: CASWPLLLDVTGEQYF
V gene: TRBV6-5; J gene: TRBJ1-2; clone size: .; D gene: .; CDR3 DNA: TGTGCCAGCCTGGACACCTATGGCTACACCTTC; CDR3 protein: CASLDTYGYTF
V gene: TRBV5-1; J gene: TRBJ2-7; clone size: few; D gene: .; CDR3 DNA: TGCGCCAGCAGCTTGTTAGTAGCTGGCGGTAGCGACGAGCAGTACTTC; CDR3 protein: CASSLLVAGGSDEQYF
V gene: TRBV7-6; J gene: TRBJ1-2; clone size: .; D gene: .; CDR3 DNA: TGTGCCAGCAGCTTAGGGCCCCGTACAGGGCGGCGGGGCTACACCTTC; CDR3 protein: CASSLGPRTGRRGYTF
V gene: TRBV7-2; J gene: TRBJ2-1; clone size: .; D gene: .; CDR3 DNA: TGTGCCAGCAGTCCTACTAGCCACGCCGACAACGGTGAGCAGTTCTTC; CDR3 protein: CASSPTSHADNGEQFF
V gene: TRBV7-9; J gene: TRBJ2-2; clone size: few; D gene: TRBD1; CDR3 DNA: TGTGCCAGCAGCTTGCAGGGGGCGAACACCGGGGAGCTGTTTTTT; CDR3 protein: CASSLQGANTGELFF
V gene: TRBV10-3; J gene: TRBJ1-1; clone size: .; D gene: .; CDR3 DNA: TGTGCCATCTCTCAGGGGCGGGACACTGAAGCTTTCTTT; CDR3 protein: CAISQGRDTEAFF
V gene: TRBV7-2; J gene: TRBJ2-1; clone size: .; D gene: TRBD2; CDR3 DNA: TGTGCCAGCAGCTTAGGGACTAGCGGGAGGGCCCTTCTCGGATTCTTC; CDR3 protein: CASSLGTSGRALLGFF
V gene: TRBV6-1; J gene: TRBJ1-3; clone size: .; D gene: .; CDR3 DNA: TGTGCCAGCAGTTTCTACGGCTCTGGAAACACCATATATTTT; CDR3 protein: CASSFYGSGNTIYF
V gene: TRBV20-1; J gene: TRBJ2-3; clone size: .; D gene: .; CDR3 DNA: TGCAGTGCTAGTCTGGAGGATACGCAGTATTTT; CDR3 protein: CSASLEDTQYF
V gene: TRBV4-3; J gene: TRBJ1-2; clone size: .; D gene: .; CDR3 DNA: TGCGCCAGCAGCCAAGATGCACCTCCAGCTAACTATGGCTACACCTTC; CDR3 protein: CASSQDAPPANYGYTF
V gene: TRBV10-3; J gene: TRBJ2-1; clone size: .; D gene: TRBD1; CDR3 DNA: TGTGCCATCAGTCGACAGGGGGTGCCCTACAATGAGCAGTTCTTC; CDR3 protein: CAISRQGVPYNEQFF
V gene: TRBV7-9; J gene: TRBJ2-3; clone size: .; D gene: TRBD2; CDR3 DNA: TGTTCCAGCAGCCAAACGGGACTAGCGGGAGTAGATACGCAGTATTTT; CDR3 protein: CSSSQTGLAGVDTQYF
V gene: TRBV6-5; J gene: TRBJ1-5; clone size: .; D gene: .; CDR3 DNA: TGTGCCAGCAGTTTTTCGCGGGATGGGAGTCAGCCCCAGCATTTT; CDR3 protein: CASSFSRDGSQPQHF
V gene: TRBV2; J gene: TRBJ2-3; clone size: .; D gene: TRBD2; CDR3 DNA: TGTGCCAGCAGACCGGGAGGGGCAGATACGCAGTATTTT; CDR3 protein: CASRPGGADTQYF
V gene: TRBV7-9; J gene: TRBJ2-3; clone size: .; D gene: TRBD1; CDR3 DNA: TGTGCCAGCAGCCACCGGGACAGCCCTAGCACAGATACGCAGTATTTT; CDR3 protein: CASSHRDSPSTDTQYF
V gene: TRBV13; J gene: TRBJ1-2; clone size: .; D gene: TRBD1; CDR3 DNA: TGTGCCAGCAGCTTCCCAAGGACAGGGGATGGTGGCTACACCTTC; CDR3 protein: CASSFPRTGDGGYTF
V gene: TRBV4-3; J gene: TRBJ2-1; clone size: .; D gene: TRBD2; CDR3 DNA: TGCGCCAGCAGCCCGGGACTAGCGGGAGGTGTCGATGAGCAGTTCTTC; CDR3 protein: CASSPGLAGGVDEQFF